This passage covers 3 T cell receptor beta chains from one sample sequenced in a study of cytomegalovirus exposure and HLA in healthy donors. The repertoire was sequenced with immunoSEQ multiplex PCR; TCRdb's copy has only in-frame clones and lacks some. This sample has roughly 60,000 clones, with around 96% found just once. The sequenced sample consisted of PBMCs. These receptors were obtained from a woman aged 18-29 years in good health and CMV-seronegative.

The CDR3 loop reads CASSRPYMNTEAFF. In DNA form, the CDR3 reads TGTGCCAGCAGTCGCCCCTATATGAACACTGAAGCTTTCTTT. The V and J genes are TRBV28 and TRBJ1-1; D gene unclear. In germline, CDR1 is MDHEN, CDR2 SYDVKM. This CDR3 region has 14 residues. V dropped 5 bases and J dropped 0 bases, with 10 bases sitting between them.

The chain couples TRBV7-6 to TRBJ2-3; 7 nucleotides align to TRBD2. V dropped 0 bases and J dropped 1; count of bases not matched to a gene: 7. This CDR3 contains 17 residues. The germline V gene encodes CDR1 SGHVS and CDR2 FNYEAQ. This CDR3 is CASSLALGTTGTDTQYF. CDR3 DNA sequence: TGTGCCAGCAGCTTAGCCCTCGGGACTACGGGCACAGATACGCAGTATTTT. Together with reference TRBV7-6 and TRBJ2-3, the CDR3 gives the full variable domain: GAGVSQSPRYKVTKRGQDVALRCDPISGHVSLYWYRQALGQGPEFLTYFNYEAQQDKSGLPNDRFSAERPEGSISTLTIQRTEQRDSAMYRCASSLALGTTGTDTQYFGPGTRLTVL.

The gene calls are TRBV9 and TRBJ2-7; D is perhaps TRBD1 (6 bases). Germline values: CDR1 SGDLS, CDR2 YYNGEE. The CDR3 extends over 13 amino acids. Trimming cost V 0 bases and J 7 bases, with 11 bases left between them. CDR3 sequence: CASSVGRTAEQYF. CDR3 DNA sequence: TGTGCCAGCAGCGTAGGCCGGACAGCTGAGCAGTACTTC. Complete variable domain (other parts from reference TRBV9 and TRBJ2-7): DSGVTQTPKHLITATGQRVTLRCSPRSGDLSVYWYQQSLDQGLQFLIQYYNGEERAKGNILERFSAQQFPDLHSELNLSSLELGDSALYFCASSVGRTAEQYFGPGTRLTVT.